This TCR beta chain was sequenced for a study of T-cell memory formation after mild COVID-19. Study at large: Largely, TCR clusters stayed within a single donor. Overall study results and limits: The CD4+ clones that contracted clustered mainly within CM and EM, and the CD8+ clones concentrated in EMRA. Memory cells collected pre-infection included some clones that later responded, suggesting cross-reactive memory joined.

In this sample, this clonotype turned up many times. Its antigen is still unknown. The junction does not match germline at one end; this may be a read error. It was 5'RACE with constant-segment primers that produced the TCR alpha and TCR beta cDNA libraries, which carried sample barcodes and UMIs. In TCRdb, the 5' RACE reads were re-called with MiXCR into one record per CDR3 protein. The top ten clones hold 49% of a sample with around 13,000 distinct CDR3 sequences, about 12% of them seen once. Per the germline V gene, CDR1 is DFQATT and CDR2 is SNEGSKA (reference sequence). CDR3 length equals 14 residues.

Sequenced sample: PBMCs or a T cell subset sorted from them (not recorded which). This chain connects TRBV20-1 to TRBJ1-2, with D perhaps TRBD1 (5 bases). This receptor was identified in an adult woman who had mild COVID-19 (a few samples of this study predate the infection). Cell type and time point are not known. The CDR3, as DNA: TGCAGTGCCAGAGGGACGGCGGTCGGATCGGGCTACACCTTC. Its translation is CSARGTAVGSGYTF.